The clone carrying this T cell receptor beta chain was seen a few times. TCRdb's copy holds only in-frame clones and misses some; the assay was immunoSEQ multiplex PCR. The sample lists about 60,000 clones; 77% were seen once. This entry comes from a study of radiotherapy plus CTLA-4 blockade in lung cancer. Study-level information: Objective response rate was more than 15%; disease control rate, about 28%.

This CDR3 has 17 residues. V was pared by 0 bases and J by 3 bases, with 19 bases between. Germline loops: CDR1 SGHDT, CDR2 YYEEEE. This sample comprised peripheral blood, obtained from a patient treated with radiotherapy plus ipilimumab. The receptor was isolated from a human donor with non-small cell lung cancer who had a partial response to radiotherapy plus ipilimumab. J is TRBJ2-7 and V is TRBV5-6; D uncertain. CDR3 region: CASSLVSDLNRFYEQYF. CDR3 DNA: TGTGCCAGCAGCTTGGTCAGCGACCTCAACCGTTTCTACGAGCAGTACTTC. Drawing the rest from reference TRBV5-6 and TRBJ2-7, the complete variable domain is DAGVTQSPTHLIKTRGQQVTLRCSPKSGHDTVSWYQQALGQGPQFIFQYYEEEERQRGNFPDRFSGHQFPNYSSELNVNALLLGDSALYLCASSLVSDLNRFYEQYFGPGTRLTVT.